This TCR beta chain was observed in a study of cytomegalovirus exposure and HLA in healthy donors. General study points: Earlier analysis found most TCR beta V segments productive about 90% or about 30% of the time. Rarity characterized most TCR sequences, yet some public TCRs appeared in many donors.

Germline CDR1 is SEHNR and CDR2 is FQNEAQ (reference sequence). Trimming took 1 base from V and 0 from J; bases not matched to a gene: 3. The CDR3 extends over 15 amino acids. The donors, nominally healthy at sampling, likely had unrecorded immune exposures. About this clone itself: Its antigen is undetermined.

The PCR ran on 60 Vbeta and 13 Jbeta primers. Produced via immunoSEQ multiplex PCR; TCRdb's table is partial and in-frame only. The repertoire holds some 150,000 clones, with approximately 78% as singletons. Specimen: PBMCs. The clonotype originates from a woman in her 40s in good health and CMV-seropositive. The V call is TRBV7-9, the J call TRBJ2-7; 7 bases are shared with TRBD1. CDR3 in DNA: TGTGCCAGCAGCTTAGGGGGGACAGCCTCCTACGAGCAGTACTTC. Its translation: CASSLGGTASYEQYF.